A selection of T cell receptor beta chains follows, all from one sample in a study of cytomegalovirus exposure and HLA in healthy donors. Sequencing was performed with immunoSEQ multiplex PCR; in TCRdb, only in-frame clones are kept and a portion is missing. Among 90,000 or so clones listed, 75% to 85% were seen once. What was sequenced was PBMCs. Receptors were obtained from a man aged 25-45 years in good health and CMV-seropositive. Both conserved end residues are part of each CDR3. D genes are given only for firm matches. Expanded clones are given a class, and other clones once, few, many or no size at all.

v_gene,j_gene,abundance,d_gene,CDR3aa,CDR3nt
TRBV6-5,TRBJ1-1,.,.,CASSRPGGNTEAFF,TGTGCCAGCAGCCGCCCCGGGGGGAACACTGAAGCTTTCTTT
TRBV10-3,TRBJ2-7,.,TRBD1,CAISTGTGSSYEQYF,TGTGCCATCAGTACAGGGACAGGGTCGTCCTACGAGCAGTACTTC
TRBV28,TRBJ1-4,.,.,CASSLIGDNEKLFF,TGTGCCAGCAGTTTAATAGGGGATAATGAAAAACTGTTTTTT
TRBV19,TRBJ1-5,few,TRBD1,CASSGQGTQPQHF,TGTGCCAGTAGCGGACAGGGAACCCAGCCCCAGCATTTT
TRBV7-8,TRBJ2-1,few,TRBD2,CASSLAATSGISYNEQFF,TGTGCCAGCAGCTTAGCGGCGACTAGCGGGATTTCCTACAATGAGCAGTTCTTC
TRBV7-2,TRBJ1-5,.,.,CASSLASGPGNQPQHF,TGTGCCAGCAGCCTCGCCAGTGGGCCCGGCAATCAGCCCCAGCATTTT
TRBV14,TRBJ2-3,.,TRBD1,CASSRRGGFGTDTQYF,TGTGCCAGCAGCCGTCGAGGGGGCTTTGGCACAGATACGCAGTATTTT
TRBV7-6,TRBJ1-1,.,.,CASSLASVRVPNTEAFF,TGTGCCAGCAGCTTAGCGTCGGTCAGGGTTCCAAACACTGAAGCTTTCTTT
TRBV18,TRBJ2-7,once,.,CASSPPRGGASYEQYF,TGTGCCAGCTCACCACCGCGGGGCGGGGCGTCCTACGAGCAGTACTTC
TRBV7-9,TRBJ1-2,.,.,CSSSLGGLGYTF,TGTTCCAGCAGCTTAGGAGGGCTCGGCTACACCTTC
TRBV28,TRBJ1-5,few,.,CASTARGSWQPQHF,TGTGCCAGCACTGCCAGGGGATCTTGGCAGCCCCAGCATTTT
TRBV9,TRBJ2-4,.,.,CASSVDVGQGYIQYF,TGTGCCAGCAGCGTTGACGTAGGGCAGGGTTACATTCAGTACTTC
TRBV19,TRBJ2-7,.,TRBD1,CASSIGTGVAYEQYF,TGTGCCAGTAGTATAGGAACAGGGGTCGCCTACGAGCAGTACTTC
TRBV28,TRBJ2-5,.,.,CASSPTTTGGETQYF,TGTGCCAGCAGTCCTACAACTACCGGGGGAGAGACCCAGTACTTC
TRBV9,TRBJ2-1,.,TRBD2,CASSETSGSYNEQFF,TGTGCCAGCAGCGAAACTAGCGGGAGCTACAATGAGCAGTTCTTC
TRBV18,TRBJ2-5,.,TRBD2,CASFTTGLAGVETQYF,TGTGCCAGCTTCACCACGGGACTAGCGGGAGTTGAGACCCAGTACTTC
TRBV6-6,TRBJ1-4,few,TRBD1,CASSYRQGANEKLFF,TGTGCCAGCAGTTATCGACAGGGAGCTAATGAAAAACTGTTTTTT
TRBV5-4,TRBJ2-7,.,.,CASSSLLSYEQYF,TGTGCCAGCAGCTCCCTCCTTTCCTACGAGCAGTACTTC
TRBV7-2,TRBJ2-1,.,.,CASTPTSSYNEQFF,TGTGCCAGCACCCCGACTAGTTCCTACAATGAGCAGTTCTTC
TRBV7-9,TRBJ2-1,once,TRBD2,CASSPPQRLAGRNEQFF,TGTGCCAGCAGCCCCCCACAACGCCTAGCGGGAAGGAATGAGCAGTTCTTC
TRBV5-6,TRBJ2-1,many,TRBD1,CASSPLTGGHEQFF,TGTGCCAGCAGCCCCCTTACAGGGGGACATGAGCAGTTCTTC
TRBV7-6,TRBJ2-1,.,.,CATAGGAGGEQFF,TGTGCCACCGCTGGCGGAGCCGGGGGTGAGCAGTTCTTC
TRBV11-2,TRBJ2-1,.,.,CASSQRIVRSRNEQFF,TGTGCCAGCAGCCAAAGGATAGTGCGGTCACGAAATGAGCAGTTCTTC
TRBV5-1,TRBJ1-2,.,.,CASSLASGTLDGYTF,TGCGCCAGCAGCTTGGCCAGCGGGACACTTGATGGCTACACCTTC
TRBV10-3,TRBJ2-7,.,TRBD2,CAISDPGLAGDEQYF,TGTGCCATCAGTGACCCCGGACTAGCTGGGGACGAGCAGTACTTC
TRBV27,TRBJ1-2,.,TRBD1,CASSLTGAGYTF,TGTGCCAGCAGTTTGACAGGGGCTGGCTACACCTTC
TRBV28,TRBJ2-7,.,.,CASSPDTYEQYF,TGTGCCAGCAGTCCGGACACTTACGAGCAGTACTTC
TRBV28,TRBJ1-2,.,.,CASSLIGRGGYTF,TGTGCCAGCAGTTTAATTGGCAGGGGTGGCTACACCTTC
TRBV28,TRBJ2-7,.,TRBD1,CASSQPGQGVRSYEQYF,TGTGCCAGCAGTCAACCGGGACAGGGAGTCCGCTCCTACGAGCAGTACTTC
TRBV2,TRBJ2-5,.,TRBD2,CASRPNSGGQETQYF,TGTGCCAGCAGGCCCAACAGCGGGGGTCAAGAGACCCAGTACTTC
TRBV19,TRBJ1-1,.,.,CASSMQGTPGRPEAFF,TGTGCCAGTAGTATGCAGGGTACGCCTGGACGCCCTGAAGCTTTCTTT
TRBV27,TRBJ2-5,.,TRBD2,CASGRGGRETQYF,TGTGCCAGCGGAAGGGGAGGGAGAGAGACCCAGTACTTC
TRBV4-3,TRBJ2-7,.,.,CASSQETDPPYEQYF,TGCGCCAGCAGCCAAGAGACAGACCCACCCTACGAGCAGTACTTC
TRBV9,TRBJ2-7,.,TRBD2,CASGPGTSIYEQYF,TGTGCCAGCGGCCCCGGGACTAGCATTTACGAGCAGTACTTC
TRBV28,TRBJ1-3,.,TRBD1,CASSNLRDRGVDGNTIYF,TGTGCCAGCAGCAACCTCCGGGACAGGGGGGTTGATGGAAACACCATATATTTT
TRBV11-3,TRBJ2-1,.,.,CASSAWDNSEQFF,TGTGCCAGCAGCGCGTGGGACAATAGTGAGCAGTTCTTC
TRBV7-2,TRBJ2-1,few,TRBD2,CASSPHSGSSYNEQFF,TGTGCCAGCAGCCCCCATAGCGGGAGCTCCTACAATGAGCAGTTCTTC
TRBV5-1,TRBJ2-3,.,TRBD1,CASSLWARQGGSTDTQYF,TGCGCCAGCAGCTTGTGGGCGAGACAGGGGGGAAGCACAGATACGCAGTATTTT
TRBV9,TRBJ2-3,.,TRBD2,CASSVDAGDPTDTQYF,TGTGCCAGCAGCGTAGACGCGGGAGACCCCACAGATACGCAGTATTTT
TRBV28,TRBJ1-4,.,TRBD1,CASSLPGQASEKLFF,TGTGCCAGCAGTCTTCCGGGACAGGCCTCTGAAAAACTGTTTTTT
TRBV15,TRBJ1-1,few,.,CATSSDGMMNTEAFF,TGTGCCACCAGCAGTGATGGCATGATGAACACTGAAGCTTTCTTT
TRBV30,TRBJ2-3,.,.,CAWSVLAVTDTQYF,TGTGCCTGGAGTGTACTAGCAGTCACAGATACGCAGTATTTT
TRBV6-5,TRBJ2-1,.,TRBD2,CASSSLAGGRGNEQFF,TGTGCCAGCAGTTCTCTAGCGGGAGGCCGTGGCAATGAGCAGTTCTTC
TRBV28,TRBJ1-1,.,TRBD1,CASSSGTANTEAFF,TGTGCCAGCAGCTCCGGGACAGCGAACACTGAAGCTTTCTTT
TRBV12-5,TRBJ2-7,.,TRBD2,CASGRRGLAGVHEQYF,TGTGCTAGTGGAAGGAGGGGACTAGCGGGGGTCCACGAGCAGTACTTC
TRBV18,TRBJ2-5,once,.,CASSPPSGVETQYF,TGTGCCAGCTCACCACCATCAGGGGTAGAGACCCAGTACTTC
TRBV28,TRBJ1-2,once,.,CASSPLGGGPLNYGYTF,TGTGCCAGCAGTCCCCTGGGGGGGGGACCTCTGAACTATGGCTACACCTTC
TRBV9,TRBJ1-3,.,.,CASRPDRSSGNTIYF,TGTGCCAGCCGCCCGGACAGAAGCTCTGGAAACACCATATATTTT
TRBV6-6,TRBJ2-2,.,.,CASSYSPFTGELFF,TGTGCCAGCAGTTACTCCCCTTTTACCGGGGAGCTGTTTTTT
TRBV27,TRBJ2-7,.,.,CASSLSPTYEQYF,TGTGCCAGCAGTTTATCCCCTACCTACGAGCAGTACTTC
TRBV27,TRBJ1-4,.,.,CASSPRQVQNEKLFF,TGTGCCAGCAGTCCCCGACAGGTACAAAATGAAAAACTGTTTTTT
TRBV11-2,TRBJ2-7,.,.,CASSSQTYEQYF,TGTGCCAGCAGCTCCCAGACCTACGAGCAGTACTTC
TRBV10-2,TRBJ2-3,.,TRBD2,CASSVLAGGDTQYF,TGCGCCAGCAGTGTACTAGCGGGAGGTGATACGCAGTATTTT
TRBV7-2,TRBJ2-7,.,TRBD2,CASSKGLAGAGEQYF,TGTGCCAGCAGCAAGGGACTAGCGGGAGCAGGCGAGCAGTACTTC